The clone carrying this T cell receptor (beta chain) is medium-sized within its sample. The target antigen is unknown. This specimen includes other DNA sequences encoding the same CDR3. The data originate from a study of OX40 agonist ivuxolimab in advanced cancers. Study-wide findings and caveats: Not determined was the antigen specificity of the expanded peripheral T cells. More expanded clones were seen, on average, in CD8+ T cells than in CD4+.

The CDR3 runs 15 residues. Deletions cut 2 bases from V and 7 bases from J, with 16 bases between. Germline V gene data show CDR1 as LNHDA and CDR2 as SQIVND (reference sequence). Assay: immunoSEQ multiplex PCR; the TCRdb copy retains only in-frame clones and omits some. The table shows 60,000 to 75,000 clones, with about 81% occurring only once. The TCR sequence derives from an adult with an advanced solid tumor such as melanoma, head and neck, liver or kidney cancer. This chain uses TRBV19 with TRBJ2-3, with D perhaps given as TRBD1 or TRBD2 (8 bases each). Material: CD4+ or CD8+ T cells sorted from blood, obtained in a trial of the OX40 agonist ivuxolimab. The CDR3 loop is CASSISGGGGNTQYF. CDR3 in DNA: TGTGCCAGTAGTATATCAGGGGGCGGGGGGAATACGCAGTATTTT.